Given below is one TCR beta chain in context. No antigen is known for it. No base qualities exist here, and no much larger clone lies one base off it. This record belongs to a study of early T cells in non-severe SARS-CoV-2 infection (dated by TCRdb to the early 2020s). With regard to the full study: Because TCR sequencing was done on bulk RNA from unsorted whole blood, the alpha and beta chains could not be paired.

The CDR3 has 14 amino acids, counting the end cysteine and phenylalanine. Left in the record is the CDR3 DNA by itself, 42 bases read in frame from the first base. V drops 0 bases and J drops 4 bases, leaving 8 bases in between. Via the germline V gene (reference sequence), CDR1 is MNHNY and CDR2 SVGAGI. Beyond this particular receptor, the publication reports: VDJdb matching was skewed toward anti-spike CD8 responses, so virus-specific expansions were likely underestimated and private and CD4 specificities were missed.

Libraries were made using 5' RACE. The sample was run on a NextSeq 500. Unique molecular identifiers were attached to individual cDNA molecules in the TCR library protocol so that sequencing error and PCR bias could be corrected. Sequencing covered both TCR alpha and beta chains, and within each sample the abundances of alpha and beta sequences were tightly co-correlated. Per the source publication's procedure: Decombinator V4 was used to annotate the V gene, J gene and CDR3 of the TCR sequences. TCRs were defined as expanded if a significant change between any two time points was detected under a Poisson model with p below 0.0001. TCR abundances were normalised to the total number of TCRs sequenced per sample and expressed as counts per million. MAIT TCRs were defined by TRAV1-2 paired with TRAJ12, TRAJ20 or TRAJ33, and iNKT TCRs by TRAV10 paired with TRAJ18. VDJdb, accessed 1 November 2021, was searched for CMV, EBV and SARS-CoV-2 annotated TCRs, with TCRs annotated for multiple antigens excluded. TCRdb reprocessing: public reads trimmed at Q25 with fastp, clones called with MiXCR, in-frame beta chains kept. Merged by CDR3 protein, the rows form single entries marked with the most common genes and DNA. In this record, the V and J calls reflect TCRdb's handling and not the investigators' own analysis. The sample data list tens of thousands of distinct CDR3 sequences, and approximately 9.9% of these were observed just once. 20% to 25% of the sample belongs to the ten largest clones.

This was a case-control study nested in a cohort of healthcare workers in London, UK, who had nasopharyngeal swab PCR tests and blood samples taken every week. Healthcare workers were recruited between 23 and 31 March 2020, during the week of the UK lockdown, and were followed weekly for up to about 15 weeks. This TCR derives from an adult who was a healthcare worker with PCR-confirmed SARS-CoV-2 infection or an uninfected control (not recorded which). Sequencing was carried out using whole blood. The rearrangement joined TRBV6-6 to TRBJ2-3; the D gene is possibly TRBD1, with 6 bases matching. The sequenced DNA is TGTGCCAGCAGTTACTCAACAGGGTCAGATACGCAGTATTTT. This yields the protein CASSYSTGSDTQYF.